These 21 T cell receptor beta chains originate from one sample sequenced in a study of cytomegalovirus exposure and HLA in healthy donors. Amplification used 60 Vbeta primers and 13 Jbeta primers. The method was immunoSEQ multiplex PCR; TCRdb's version includes in-frame clones alone and lacks a portion of them. The sample has 150,000 to 180,000 clones, 70% to 80% seen once. What was sequenced was PBMCs. These TCRs come from a man aged 25 to 40 in good health and CMV-seropositive.

The V gene is TRBV11-2, the J gene TRBJ1-1; 8 bases agree with TRBD1. Germline values: CDR1 SGHAT, CDR2 FQNNGV. The length of the CDR3 is 14 residues. V shed 3 bases, J shed 1 base, and the junction held 1 base outside the gene matches. The chain's CDR3 is CASSFGQGNTEAFF. The DNA of the CDR3 is TGTGCCAGCAGCTTTGGACAGGGGAACACTGAAGCTTTCTTT. Supplemented by reference TRBV11-2 and TRBJ1-1, the full variable domain reads EAGVAQSPRYKIIEKRQSVAFWCNPISGHATLYWYQQILGQGPKLLIQFQNNGVVDDSQLPKDRFSAERLKGVDSTLKIQPAKLEDSAVYLCASSFGQGNTEAFFGQGTRLTVV.

The rearrangement joins TRBV19 to TRBJ1-1; D might be TRBD1 (6 bases). CDR3 length equals 15 residues. V dropped 2 bases and J dropped 1 base, with 11 bases sitting between them. In germline, CDR1 is LNHDA, CDR2 SQIVND (reference sequence). CDR3 sequence: CASSIIGRGNTEAFF. CDR3 sequence (DNA): TGTGCCAGTAGTATAATCGGCAGGGGGAACACTGAAGCTTTCTTT.

V and J are TRBV29-1 and TRBJ2-7; maybe TRBD1 (5 bases). The CDR3 has 13 amino acids. Germline CDR1 is SQVTM and CDR2 is ANQGSEA. V was cut by 3 bases and J by 2 bases, with 11 bases left in between. The CDR3 loop reads CSVDDSMTYEQYF. Here the CDR3 DNA reads TGCAGCGTTGACGACAGCATGACCTACGAGCAGTACTTC.

The chain employs TRBV18 and TRBJ2-7; 7 nucleotides agree with TRBD2. The germline V gene encodes CDR1 KGHSH and CDR2 LQKENI. V was pared by 2 bases and J by 4 bases, with 14 bases of the junction left unmatched. The CDR3 has 17 amino acids. CDR3 residues: CASSPRESSGGFYEQYF. The CDR3 DNA sequence: TGTGCCAGCTCACCAAGGGAGTCTAGCGGAGGATTTTACGAGCAGTACTTC.

This clone occurred a few times. The V gene is TRBV2, the J gene TRBJ2-3; 7 positions match TRBD1. Germline CDR1 is SNHLY and CDR2 is FYNNEI. This CDR3 has 14 amino acids. The trim removed 7 bases at V and 3 bases at J, leaving 7 bases unmatched. Written as DNA, the CDR3 is TGTGCCAGCACTCAACAGGGGCGAACAGATACGCAGTATTTT. Protein sequence: CASTQQGRTDTQYF.

The V gene is TRBV4-1, the J gene TRBJ2-1; TRBD2 is a possible D gene (6 bases). CDR3 size: 16 residues. Germline assignment: CDR1 MGHRA and CDR2 YSYEKL. Trimming took 0 bases from V and 2 from J, leaving 11 bases between them. In nucleotides, the CDR3 is TGCGCCAGCAGCCAAGATAGTAGCGGTACCTACAATGAGCAGTTCTTC. Translating it yields CASSQDSSGTYNEQFF.

The V call is TRBV6-1, the J call TRBJ2-5, with D maybe TRBD1 (6 bases). This CDR3 is built from 13 residues. The V end was cut by 10 bases, the J end by 4 bases, with 16 bases between. The germline V gene has CDR1 MNHNS and CDR2 SASEGT. CDR3 residues: CATLYRVGETQYF. CDR3 nucleotides: TGTGCCACCTTGTACAGGGTCGGAGAGACCCAGTACTTC.

The chain combines TRBV7-9 with TRBJ2-7; 11 nucleotides align to TRBD2. V shed 0 bases, J shed 7 bases, and the junction held 5 bases outside the gene matches. The V gene's germline CDR1 is SEHNR and CDR2 FQNEAQ (reference sequence). The CDR3 is made up of 15 amino acids. The CDR3 loop is CASSLASGRAREQYF. CDR3 DNA sequence: TGTGCCAGCAGCTTAGCTAGCGGGAGGGCCCGGGAGCAGTACTTC.

DNA for the CDR3: TGTGCCAGTAGTATAGATCGACAGGACTACTATGGCTACACCTTC. Protein product: CASSIDRQDYYGYTF. The V and J genes are TRBV19 and TRBJ1-2; TRBD1 is a possible D gene (6 bases). The V end was cut by 0 bases, the J end by 3 bases, with 11 bases between. The germline V gene encodes CDR1 LNHDA and CDR2 SQIVND (reference sequence). This CDR3 region has 15 residues.

The rearrangement uses TRBV28 and TRBJ2-7; weak D call: TRBD2 (6 bases). The CDR3 has 15 residues. From germline, CDR1 is MDHEN and CDR2 SYDVKM. V lost 4 bases and J 2 bases, leaving 15 bases between the germline ends. CDR3: CASSSRGVGTYEQYF. The CDR3 DNA is TGTGCCAGCAGTTCCCGCGGGGTTGGGACCTACGAGCAGTACTTC.

The sample holds one count of this clone. The genes are TRBV7-2 and TRBJ2-1, with 11 bases aligning to TRBD2. With 7 bases clipped from V and 7 bases from J, the junction kept 18 bases outside the gene matches. Germline CDR1 reads SGHTA; CDR2 reads FQGNSA. This CDR3 contains 18 residues. The CDR3 here is CASTGQGWASGGFNEQFF. Written as DNA, the CDR3 is TGTGCCAGCACGGGACAGGGTTGGGCTAGCGGGGGGTTTAATGAGCAGTTCTTC. Using reference TRBV7-2 and TRBJ2-1 for the parts outside the CDR3, the full variable domain is GAGVSQSPSNKVTEKGKDVELRCDPISGHTALYWYRQSLGQGLEFLIYFQGNSAPDKSGLPSDRFSAERTGGSVSTLTIQRTQQEDSAVYLCASTGQGWASGGFNEQFFGPGTRLTVL.

This chain links TRBV4-2 with TRBJ2-7; 8 bases match TRBD2. Germline V gene sequence: CDR1 LGHNA, CDR2 YNFKEQ. The CDR3 has 16 residues. V lost 0 bases to trimming and J lost 2 bases; unmatched junction nucleotides: 6. CDR3 residues: CASSQDFTSGTYEQYF. The CDR3 bases are TGTGCCAGCAGCCAAGATTTCACTAGCGGTACCTACGAGCAGTACTTC.

In its sample, this clone was seen once. The final CDR3 position lacks the conserved phenylalanine or tryptophan, pointing to a likely read error. The rearrangement links TRBV19 to TRBJ1-2; the D gene is possibly TRBD1 (6 bases). Germline-derived CDR1 and CDR2 are LNHDA and SQIVND (reference sequence). Trimming took off 5 bases at V and 2 bases at J, with 15 bases between the two ends. The CDR3 consists of 15 residues. DNA of the CDR3: TGTGCCAGTAGTCCCGGTAGGGGGTACAACTATGGCTACACCTCC. Amino acid sequence: CASSPGRGYNYGYTS.

The chain couples TRBV7-6 to TRBJ1-1; TRBD1 agrees at 7 bases. CDR1 and CDR2 (germline): SGHVS, FNYEAQ. V lost 4 bases to trimming and J lost 8 bases; unmatched junction nucleotides: 10. CDR3 length: 14 amino acids. Written as DNA, the CDR3 is TGTGCCAGCAGCTCGCCGGACAGGAGAGACGAAGCTTTCTTT. This gives the protein CASSSPDRRDEAFF.

For the CDR3, the DNA is TGTGCCAGCAGCGGCGAGGGGGCGGGTAGAAACACCATATATTTT. Protein: CASSGEGAGRNTIYF. The chain has TRBV6-5 and TRBJ1-3, with 7 bases that match TRBD1. The CDR3 is 15 amino acids. Germline values: CDR1 MNHEY, CDR2 SVGAGI. V lost 6 bases and J lost 5; bases outside the gene matches: 10.

For the CDR3, the DNA is TGTGCCAGCGATACAGGGGGAGACTATGGCTACACCTTC. It translates to CASDTGGDYGYTF. The chain recombines TRBV5-6 with TRBJ1-2; the match to TRBD1 covers 8 bases. CDR1 is SGHDT, CDR2 YYEEEE, per germline. V was clipped by 7 bases and J by 3 bases; unmatched bases: 5. The CDR3 is 13 residues long.

The rearrangement links TRBV2 to TRBJ1-1, with 8 bases fitting TRBD1. V was clipped by 8 bases and J by 6 bases; unmatched bases: 17. This CDR3 contains 16 residues. The germline gives CDR1 SNHLY, CDR2 FYNNEI. CDR3 sequence reads: CASGRNSGQESSEAFF. The DNA for the CDR3 is TGTGCCAGCGGTAGAAACTCGGGACAGGAATCCTCTGAAGCTTTCTTT.

This clone has just a few counts. This chain connects TRBV18 to TRBJ1-2, with D unclear. Germline V CDR1 and CDR2: KGHSH, LQKENI. V lost 3 bases and J lost 4, with 9 bases in between. The CDR3 length is 13 residues. The CDR3 sequence: CASSPGGVYGYTF. CDR3 nucleotide sequence: TGTGCCAGCTCACCGGGCGGGGTCTATGGCTACACCTTC.

The chain has TRBV19 and TRBJ2-2, with 14 bases lining up with TRBD2. The germline V gene encodes CDR1 LNHDA and CDR2 SQIVND (reference sequence). Unmatched junction bases numbered 7, after V lost 4 bases and J lost 6 bases. CDR3 length: 17 amino acids. CDR3: CASSRGLAGGSPGELFF. In nucleotides, the CDR3 is TGTGCCAGTAGTAGAGGACTAGCGGGAGGATCGCCCGGGGAGCTGTTTTTT.

A note on this clone: Other DNA sequences of this sample code for an identical CDR3. The chain uses TRBV5-1 and TRBJ2-7; 8 bases are a match to TRBD2. Germline CDR1 SGHRS, CDR2 YFSETQ. Trimming removed 0 bases from V and 2 bases from J; junction bases left unmatched: 4. The CDR3 is made up of 15 amino acids. The CDR3 DNA reads as TGCGCCAGCAGCTTGGCCTCGGGGGGGACCTACGAGCAGTACTTC. Amino acids: CASSLASGGTYEQYF.

This clone turned up a few times. J is TRBJ1-2 and V is TRBV9; no reliable D call. The CDR3 has 15 residues. Trimming took off 3 bases at V and 4 bases at J, with 16 bases between the two ends. Germline lookup yields CDR1 SGDLS and CDR2 YYNGEE. CDR3 residues: CASSGRPQRRYGYTF. The DNA of the CDR3 is TGTGCCAGCAGCGGGAGGCCTCAACGGCGCTATGGCTACACCTTC.